Detailed here is one T cell receptor (beta chain). This entry is derived from a study of blood T cell repertoires in COVID-19. The overall study: Specimens from acute and convalescent COVID-19 originated in the United States, Italy and Spain. T cells, B-cell-depleted T cells, or PBMCs supplied cDNA or gDNA.

Deletions cut 5 bases from V and 6 bases from J, with 12 bases between. CDR3 length equals 14 residues. In germline, CDR1 is SGHRS, CDR2 YFSETQ. In the original analysis: Amplification with reference gene primers provided the estimates of nucleated cell counts. Using immunoSEQ multiplex PCR, the repertoire was profiled, and TCRdb retains in-frame clones only, with some absent. The D gene and trimming were derived from the DNA, and the V and J assignments and clone size from that table. The table records approximately 40,000 clones, more than 80% of them present only once. The specimen was peripheral blood. J is TRBJ1-6 and V is TRBV5-1; D is unresolved. This TCR derives from a man aged 55 to 70 with active or convalescent COVID-19. CDR3 nucleotide sequence: TGCGCCAGCAGGAGTCAGGCCTCTAATTCACCCCTCCACTTT. Translating it yields CASRSQASNSPLHF.